The T cell receptor beta chain described here comes from a study of T cells in Graves' hyperthyroidism and ophthalmopathy. The ends were cut back, 2 bases at V and 6 bases at J, with 9 bases in the middle. The germline V gene encodes CDR1 DFQATT and CDR2 SNEGSKA (reference sequence). The CDR3 sequence is 12 residues long. Predating any ophthalmopathy symptoms, the blood sample was taken at first hyperthyroidism diagnosis. Amplified TCR beta CDR3 regions came from RNA transcripts. TCR CDR3 underwent first-round RT-PCR with the HTBI primer set. TCRdb itself ran the multiplex PCR reads through MiXCR, one entry per CDR3 protein. The sample records tens of thousands of distinct CDR3 sequences, 40% to 55% being singletons.

The source is a woman aged 45-65 years with Graves' hyperthyroidism that later progressed to Graves' ophthalmopathy. The V call is TRBV20-1, the J call TRBJ2-3; no reliable D call. What was sequenced was blood. CDR3 DNA sequence: TGCAGTGCTAGATATGTTGATGATACGCAGTATTTT. It yields the protein CSARYVDDTQYF.